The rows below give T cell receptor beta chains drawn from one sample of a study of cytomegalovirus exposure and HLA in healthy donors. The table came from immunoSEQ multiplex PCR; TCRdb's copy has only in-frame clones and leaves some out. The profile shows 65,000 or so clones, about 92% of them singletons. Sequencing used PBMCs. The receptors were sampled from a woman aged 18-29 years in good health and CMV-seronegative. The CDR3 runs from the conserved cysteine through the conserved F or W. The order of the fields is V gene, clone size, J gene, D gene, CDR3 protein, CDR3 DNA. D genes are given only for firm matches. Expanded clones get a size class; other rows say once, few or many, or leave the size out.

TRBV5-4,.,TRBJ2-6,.,CASSPHGGSGANVLTF,TGTGCCAGCAGCCCCCACGGAGGGTCTGGGGCCAACGTCCTGACTTTC
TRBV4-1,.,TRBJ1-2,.,CASSQPLKLGYGYTF,TGCGCCAGCAGCCAACCCTTGAAGCTAGGCTATGGCTACACCTTC
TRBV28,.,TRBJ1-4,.,CASSPQGPLTNEKLFF,TGTGCCAGCAGTCCCCAGGGGCCGTTGACTAATGAAAAACTGTTTTTT
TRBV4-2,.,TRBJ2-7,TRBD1,CASSLLPGQGDDEQYF,TGTGCCAGCAGCCTACTCCCGGGACAGGGAGACGACGAGCAGTACTTC
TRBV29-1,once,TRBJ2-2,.,CSVDRDTNTGELFF,TGCAGCGTTGACCGGGACACCAACACCGGGGAGCTGTTTTTT
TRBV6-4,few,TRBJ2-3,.,CASSTGDPTDTQYF,TGTGCCAGCAGTACGGGAGACCCCACAGATACGCAGTATTTT
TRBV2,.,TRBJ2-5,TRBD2,CASVPSGSSPGKTQYF,TGTGCCAGCGTTCCTAGCGGGAGCTCCCCTGGGAAGACCCAGTACTTC
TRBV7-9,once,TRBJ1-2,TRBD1,CASSRRQGEGYTF,TGTGCCAGCAGCCGCCGACAGGGGGAAGGCTACACCTTC
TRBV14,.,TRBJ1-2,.,CASSLPGVLGYTF,TGTGCCAGCAGCCTCCCGGGGGTGTTGGGCTACACCTTC
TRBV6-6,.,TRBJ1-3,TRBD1,CASSFTRQGTGNTIYF,TGTGCCAGCAGTTTTACGAGACAGGGGACGGGAAACACCATATATTTT
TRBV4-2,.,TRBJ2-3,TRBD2,CASSQDYGLATDTQYF,TGTGCCAGCAGCCAAGATTACGGACTAGCCACAGATACGCAGTATTTT
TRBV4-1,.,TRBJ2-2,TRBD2,CASRDGGGRTGELFF,TGCGCCAGCAGGGACGGGGGCGGGAGGACCGGGGAGCTGTTTTTT
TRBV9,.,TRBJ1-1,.,CASSGVEGGRTFF,TGTGCCAGCAGCGGGGTTGAGGGGGGGCGGACTTTCTTT
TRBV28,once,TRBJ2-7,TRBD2,CASSFSGRGQYF,TGTGCCAGCAGTTTTAGCGGGAGGGGTCAGTACTTC
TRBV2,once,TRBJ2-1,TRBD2,CASSVTSGGPYNEQFF,TGTGCCAGCAGTGTAACTAGCGGGGGGCCATACAATGAGCAGTTCTTC
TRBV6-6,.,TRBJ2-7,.,CASSYSDNRYEQYF,TGTGCCAGCAGTTACTCGGACAACAGATACGAGCAGTACTTC
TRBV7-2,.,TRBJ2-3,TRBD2,CASSLNPSGDTQYF,TGTGCCAGCAGCTTAAACCCTAGCGGAGATACGCAGTATTTT
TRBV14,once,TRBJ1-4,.,CASKRGSGNEKLFF,TGTGCCAGCAAAAGGGGAAGTGGTAATGAAAAACTGTTTTTT
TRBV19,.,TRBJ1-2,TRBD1,CASSLTGTDYGYTF,TGTGCCAGTAGTCTTACCGGGACAGATTATGGCTACACCTTC
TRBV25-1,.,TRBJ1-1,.,CASSGPRGVNPEAFF,TGTGCCAGCAGTGGGCCCAGGGGCGTTAATCCTGAAGCTTTCTTT